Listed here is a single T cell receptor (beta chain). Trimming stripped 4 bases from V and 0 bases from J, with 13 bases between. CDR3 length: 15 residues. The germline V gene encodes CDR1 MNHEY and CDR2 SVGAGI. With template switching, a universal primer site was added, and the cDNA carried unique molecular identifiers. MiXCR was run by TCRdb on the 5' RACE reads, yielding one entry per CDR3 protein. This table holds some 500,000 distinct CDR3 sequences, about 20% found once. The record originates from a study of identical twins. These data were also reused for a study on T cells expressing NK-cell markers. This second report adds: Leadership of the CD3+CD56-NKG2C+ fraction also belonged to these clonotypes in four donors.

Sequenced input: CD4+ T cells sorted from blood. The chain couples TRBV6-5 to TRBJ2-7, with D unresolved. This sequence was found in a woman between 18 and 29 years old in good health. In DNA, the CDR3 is TGTGCCAGCAGTTTAGGCCACTCCGTCTCCTACGAGCAGTACTTC. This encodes CASSLGHSVSYEQYF.